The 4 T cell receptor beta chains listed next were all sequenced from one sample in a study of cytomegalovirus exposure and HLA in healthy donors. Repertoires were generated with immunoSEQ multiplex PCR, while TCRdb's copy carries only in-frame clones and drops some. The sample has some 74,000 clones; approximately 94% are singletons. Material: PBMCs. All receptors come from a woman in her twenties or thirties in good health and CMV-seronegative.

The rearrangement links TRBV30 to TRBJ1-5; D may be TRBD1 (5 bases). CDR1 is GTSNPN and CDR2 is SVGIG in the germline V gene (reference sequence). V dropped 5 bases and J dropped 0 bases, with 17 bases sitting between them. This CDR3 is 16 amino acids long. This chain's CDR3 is CAWGWGGTHSNQPQHF. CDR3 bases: TGTGCCTGGGGGTGGGGGGGGACCCATAGCAATCAGCCCCAGCATTTT.

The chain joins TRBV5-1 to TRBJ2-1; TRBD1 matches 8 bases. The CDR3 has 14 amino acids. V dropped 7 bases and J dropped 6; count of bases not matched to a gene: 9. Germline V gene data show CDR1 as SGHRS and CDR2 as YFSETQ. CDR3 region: CASRIGTGANEQFF. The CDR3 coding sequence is TGCGCCAGCCGCATAGGGACAGGCGCCAATGAGCAGTTCTTC.

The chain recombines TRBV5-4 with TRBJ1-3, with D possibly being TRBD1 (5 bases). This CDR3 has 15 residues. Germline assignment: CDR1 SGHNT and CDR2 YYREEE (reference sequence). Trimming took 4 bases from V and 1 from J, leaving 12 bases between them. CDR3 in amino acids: CASSRERQSGNTIYF. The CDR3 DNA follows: TGTGCCAGCAGCCGCGAAAGACAGTCTGGAAACACCATATATTTT.

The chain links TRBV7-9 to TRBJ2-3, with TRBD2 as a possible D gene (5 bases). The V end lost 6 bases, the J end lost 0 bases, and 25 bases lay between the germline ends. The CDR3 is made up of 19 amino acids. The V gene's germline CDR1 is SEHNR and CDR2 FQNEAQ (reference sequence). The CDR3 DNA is TGTGCCAGCAGAAAGAACCCTGGACTGGGTTCTTCTAGCACAGATACGCAGTATTTT. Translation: CASRKNPGLGSSSTDTQYF.